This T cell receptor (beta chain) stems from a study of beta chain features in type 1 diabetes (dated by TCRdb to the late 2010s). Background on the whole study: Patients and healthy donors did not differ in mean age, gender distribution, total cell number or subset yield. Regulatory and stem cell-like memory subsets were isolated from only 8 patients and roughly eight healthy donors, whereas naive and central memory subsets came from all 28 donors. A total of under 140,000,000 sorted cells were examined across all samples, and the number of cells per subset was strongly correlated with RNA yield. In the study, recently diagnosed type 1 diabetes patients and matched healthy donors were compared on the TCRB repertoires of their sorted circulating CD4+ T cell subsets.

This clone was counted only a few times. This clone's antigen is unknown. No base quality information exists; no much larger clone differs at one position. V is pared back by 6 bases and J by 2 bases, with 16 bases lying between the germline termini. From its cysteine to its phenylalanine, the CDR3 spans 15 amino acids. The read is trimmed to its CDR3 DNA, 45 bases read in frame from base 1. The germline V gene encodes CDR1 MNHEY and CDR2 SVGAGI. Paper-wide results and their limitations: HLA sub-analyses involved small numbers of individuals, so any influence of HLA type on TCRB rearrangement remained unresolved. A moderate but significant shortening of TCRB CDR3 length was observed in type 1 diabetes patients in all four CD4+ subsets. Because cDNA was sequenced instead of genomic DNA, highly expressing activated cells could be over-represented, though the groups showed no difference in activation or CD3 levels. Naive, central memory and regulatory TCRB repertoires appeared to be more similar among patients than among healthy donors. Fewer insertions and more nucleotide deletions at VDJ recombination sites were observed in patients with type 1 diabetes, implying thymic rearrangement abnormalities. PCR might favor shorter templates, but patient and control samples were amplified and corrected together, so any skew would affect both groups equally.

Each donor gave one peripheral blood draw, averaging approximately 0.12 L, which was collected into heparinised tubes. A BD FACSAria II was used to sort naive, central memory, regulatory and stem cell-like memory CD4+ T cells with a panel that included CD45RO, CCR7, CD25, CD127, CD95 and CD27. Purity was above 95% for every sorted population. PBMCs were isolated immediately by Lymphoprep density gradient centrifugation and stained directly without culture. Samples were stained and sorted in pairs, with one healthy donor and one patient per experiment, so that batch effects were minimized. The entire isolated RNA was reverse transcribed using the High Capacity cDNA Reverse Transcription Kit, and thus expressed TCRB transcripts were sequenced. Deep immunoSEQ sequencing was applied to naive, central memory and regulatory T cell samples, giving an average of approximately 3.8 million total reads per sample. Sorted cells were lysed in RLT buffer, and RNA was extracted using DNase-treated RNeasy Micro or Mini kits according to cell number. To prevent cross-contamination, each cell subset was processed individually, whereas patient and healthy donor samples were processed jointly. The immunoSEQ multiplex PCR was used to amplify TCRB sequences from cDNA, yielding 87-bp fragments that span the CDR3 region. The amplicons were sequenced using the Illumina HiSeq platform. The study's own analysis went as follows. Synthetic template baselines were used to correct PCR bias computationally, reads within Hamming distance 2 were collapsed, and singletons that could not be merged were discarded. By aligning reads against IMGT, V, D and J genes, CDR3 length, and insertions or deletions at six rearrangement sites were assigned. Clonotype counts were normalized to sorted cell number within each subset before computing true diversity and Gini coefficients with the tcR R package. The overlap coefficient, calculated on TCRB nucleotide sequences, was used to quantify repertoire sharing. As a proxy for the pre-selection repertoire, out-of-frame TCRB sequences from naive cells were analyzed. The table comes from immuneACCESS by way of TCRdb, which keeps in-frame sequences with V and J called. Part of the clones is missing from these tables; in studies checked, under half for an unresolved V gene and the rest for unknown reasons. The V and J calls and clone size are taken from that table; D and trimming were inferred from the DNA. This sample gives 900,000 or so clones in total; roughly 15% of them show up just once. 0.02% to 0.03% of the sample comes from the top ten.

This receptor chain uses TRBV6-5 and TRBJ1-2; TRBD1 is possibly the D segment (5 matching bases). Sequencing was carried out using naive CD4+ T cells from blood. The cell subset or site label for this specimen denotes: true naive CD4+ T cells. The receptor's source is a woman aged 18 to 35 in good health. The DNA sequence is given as TGTGCCAGCAGCCGTAACTGGGGGGGAAACTATGGCTACACCTTC. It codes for CASSRNWGGNYGYTF.